Below, 25 T cell receptor beta chains from the same sample are listed, as sequenced in a study of early T cells in non-severe SARS-CoV-2 infection. TCRdb recomputed calls from the 5' RACE reads with MiXCR, one row per CDR3 protein. Here the sample spans more than 30,000 distinct CDR3 sequences, 6% to 7.5% being singletons. The sample here was whole blood, taken at baseline. The receptors stem from an adult who was a healthcare worker with PCR-confirmed SARS-CoV-2 infection or an uninfected control (not recorded which).

The chain uses TRBV11-3 and TRBJ2-1, with 14 bases aligning to TRBD2. After removal of 5 bases from V and 7 bases from J, the junction contained 7 bases not matched to a gene. Germline V gives CDR1 SGHNT, CDR2 YENEEA. CDR3 length: 16 residues. CDR3 sequence reads: CASSAAGTSGRNEQFF. The CDR3 DNA follows: TGTGCCAGCAGCGCGGCCGGGACTAGCGGGAGAAATGAGCAGTTCTTC.

This chain connects TRBV20-1 to TRBJ2-5; tentatively, D is TRBD1 or TRBD2 (5 bases each). Trimming pared 6 bases from V and 5 bases from J, leaving 13 bases between. Germline V gene lookup returns CDR1 DFQATT and CDR2 SNEGSKA (reference sequence). The CDR3 is 12 amino acids. This CDR3 is CSAQRGSETQYF. In DNA form, the CDR3 reads TGCAGTGCCCAGAGGGGTAGTGAGACCCAGTACTTC.

This clonotype was seen a handful of times. The V call is TRBV19, the J call TRBJ2-1; D may be TRBD2 (6 bases). V was pared by 1 base and J by 6 bases, with 13 bases between. CDR3 size: 15 residues. CDR1 and CDR2 from the germline V gene are LNHDA and SQIVND (reference sequence). The chain's CDR3 is CASSIGQTRGNEQFF. In DNA, the CDR3 is TGTGCCAGTAGTATAGGGCAGACGCGGGGCAATGAGCAGTTCTTC.

This clonotype has more than one count but fewer than ten. The chain joins TRBV6-1 to TRBJ2-3; tentative D call: TRBD1 (5 bases). The CDR3 is 13 amino acids. Trimming left V 0 bases short and J 10 bases short, with 11 bases between. CDR1 and CDR2 (germline): MNHNS, SASEGT. Here the CDR3 reads CASSEADLGAQYF. Written as DNA, the CDR3 is TGTGCCAGCAGTGAAGCAGACTTAGGGGCGCAGTATTTT.

The rearrangement uses TRBV7-9 and TRBJ1-6; weak D call: TRBD1 (6 bases). The V gene's germline CDR1 is SEHNR and CDR2 FQNEAQ (reference sequence). Trimming removed 5 bases from V and 7 bases from J, with 9 bases in between. CDR3 length equals 13 residues. CDR3 DNA: TGTGCCAGCAGCATCGGACAGAATTCACCCCTCCACTTT. Its translation: CASSIGQNSPLHF.

This rearrangement joins TRBV5-5 to TRBJ1-5; D is undetermined. V was trimmed by 1 base and J by 3 bases, leaving 2 bases between them. Germline V lookup: CDR1 SGHKS, CDR2 YYEKEE (reference sequence). CDR3 length: 12 amino acids. Here the CDR3 DNA reads TGTGCCAGCAGCTTGCACAATCAGCCCCAGCATTTT. It is translated as CASSLHNQPQHF.

This clonotype was seen at least ten times. The chain couples TRBV12-3 or TRBV12-4 to TRBJ1-1, with D unresolved. V lost 4 bases and J lost 1, with 1 base in between. CDR3 length: 11 amino acids. DNA for the CDR3: TGTGCCAGCAGTTGGAACACTGAAGCTTTCTTT. It encodes CASSWNTEAFF.

The chain links TRBV19 to TRBJ2-3, with 9 bases matching TRBD2. The ends lost 3 bases at V and 0 bases at J; junction bases unmatched: 7. The CDR3 runs 17 residues. The V gene's germline CDR1 is LNHDA and CDR2 SQIVND (reference sequence). The CDR3 nucleotides read TGTGCCAGTAGTATGCTTTATACTAGCGGGAGCACAGATACGCAGTATTTT. Translating gives CASSMLYTSGSTDTQYF.

The chain uses TRBV6-6 and TRBJ2-2; weak D call: TRBD2 (5 bases). The CDR3 extends over 17 amino acids. Per the germline V gene, CDR1 is MNHNY and CDR2 is SVGAGI (reference sequence). Trimming took 2 bases from V and 6 from J, leaving 19 bases between them. This CDR3 reads CASSYLVSAKYPGELFF. The CDR3 DNA follows: TGTGCCAGCAGTTACCTGGTTAGCGCCAAGTACCCCGGGGAGCTGTTTTTT.

The V and J genes are TRBV11-1 and TRBJ2-4; D is uncertain. Germline assignment: CDR1 SGHAT and CDR2 FQDESV (reference sequence). The length of the CDR3 is 17 residues. Trimming removed 0 bases at V and 4 bases at J, with 16 bases between. This CDR3 is CASSLARLYFQKNIQYF. The CDR3, as DNA: TGTGCCAGCAGCTTAGCGCGGTTATACTTTCAGAAAAACATTCAGTACTTC.

The CDR3 sequence is CASSLASRGAIYEQYF. Here the CDR3 DNA reads TGTGCCAGCAGCTTAGCGTCTAGGGGCGCGATCTACGAGCAGTACTTC. The V call is TRBV7-8, the J call TRBJ2-7, with D maybe TRBD1 (5 bases). The CDR3 length is 16 residues. Trimming removed 0 bases from V and 3 bases from J, with 15 bases in between. Germline CDR1 is SGHVS and CDR2 is FQNEAQ.

This clonotype was found a few times. The chain uses TRBV7-2 and TRBJ2-3, with 10 nucleotides matching TRBD2. V lost 6 bases, J lost 5 bases, and 5 bases stayed unmatched. The germline V gene has CDR1 SGHTA and CDR2 FQGNSA. This CDR3 contains 14 residues. The CDR3, as DNA: TGTGCCAGCAGTCAGACTAGCGGGCGAGATACGCAGTATTTT. The encoded protein is CASSQTSGRDTQYF. The entire variable domain, with the rest obtained from reference TRBV7-2 and TRBJ2-3, is as follows: GAGVSQSPSNKVTEKGKDVELRCDPISGHTALYWYRQSLGQGLEFLIYFQGNSAPDKSGLPSDRFSAERTGGSVSTLTIQRTQQEDSAVYLCASSQTSGRDTQYFGPGTRLTVL.

This clonotype was observed at least ten times. This chain uses TRBV2 with TRBJ1-2, with 8 bases lining up with TRBD1. The V and J ends lost 6 bases and 8 bases, in that order; junction bases with no gene match: 17. The CDR3 spans 16 residues. The germline gives CDR1 SNHLY, CDR2 FYNNEI. CDR3 DNA: TGTGCCAGCAGGCTGGGATTTGGGCAGGGGGCCTTCGGCTACACCTTC. Residues: CASRLGFGQGAFGYTF.

This clonotype was picked up a small number of times. This chain links TRBV11-2 with TRBJ1-1; TRBD1 is a possible D gene (5 bases). Germline-derived CDR1 and CDR2 are SGHAT and FQNNGV. Trimming took off 3 bases at V and 4 bases at J, with 12 bases between the two ends. The CDR3 length is 14 residues. The CDR3 here is CASSFTGGITEAFF. CDR3 in DNA: TGTGCCAGCAGCTTTACAGGAGGGATCACTGAAGCTTTCTTT.

The genes are TRBV5-5 and TRBJ1-1; D gene uncertain. The CDR3 has 15 amino acids. Germline V gene data show CDR1 as SGHKS and CDR2 as YYEKEE (reference sequence). V was pared by 1 base and J by 5 bases, with 15 bases between. The CDR3, as DNA: TGTGCCAGCAGCTTGTACAGTAGAGGAGGAACTGAAGCTTTCTTT. The encoded protein is CASSLYSRGGTEAFF.

The chain links TRBV9 to TRBJ1-4; 10 bases are shared with TRBD1. The ends lost 4 bases at V and 7 bases at J; junction bases unmatched: 10. Germline V lookup: CDR1 SGDLS, CDR2 YYNGEE. The CDR3 length is 16 residues. The CDR3 DNA reads TGTGCCAGCAGCACCCACCGGACAGGGGGAGGTGAAAAACTGTTTTTT. This translates into CASSTHRTGGGEKLFF.

V is TRBV20-1 and J is TRBJ2-7; the D gene is possibly TRBD1 (6 bases). The V and J ends lost 4 bases and 7 bases respectively, with 14 bases between them. Germline V gene sequence: CDR1 DFQATT, CDR2 SNEGSKA (reference sequence). The CDR3 runs 12 residues. CDR3 sequence: CSATAGASEQYF. CDR3 nucleotide sequence: TGCAGTGCTACAGCAGGGGCCTCTGAGCAGTACTTC.

This clonotype was observed a handful of times. The rearrangement joins TRBV7-8 to TRBJ1-2; 12 bases fit TRBD1. This CDR3 contains 14 residues. Trimming at V came to 6 bases and at J to 4 bases, leaving 3 bases not matched to a gene. Germline lookup yields CDR1 SGHVS and CDR2 FQNEAQ. The CDR3 nucleotides are TGTGCCAGCAGTCCGGGACAGGGGGCCTATGGCTACACCTTC. Amino acid sequence: CASSPGQGAYGYTF. The full variable domain, completed using reference TRBV7-8 and TRBJ1-2, is GAGVSQSPRYKVAKRGQDVALRCDPISGHVSLFWYQQALGQGPEFLTYFQNEAQLDKSGLPSDRFFAERPEGSVSTLKIQRTQQEDSAVYLCASSPGQGAYGYTFGSGTRLTVV.

In this sample, this clonotype turned up many times. V and J are TRBV28 and TRBJ2-1; either TRBD1 or TRBD2 may fit D (5 bases each). Germline CDR1 and CDR2: MDHEN and SYDVKM. The CDR3 runs 17 residues. Trimming shortened V by 5 bases and J by 9 bases, and 26 bases separated the two germline ends. CDR3 in DNA: TGTGCCAGCAGTGCAAAACTAGGGGTCGGTAAATTCGGTGAGCAGTTCTTC. It encodes CASSAKLGVGKFGEQFF.

This clonotype is large. The V and J genes are TRBV19 and TRBJ2-1; maybe TRBD2 (6 bases). This CDR3 has 13 residues. Deletions cut 5 bases from V and 8 bases from J, with 13 bases between. CDR1 and CDR2 from the germline V gene are LNHDA and SQIVND (reference sequence). CDR3 bases: TGTGCCAGTAGTTCGACTAGTTCCCATGAGCAGTTCTTC. This codes for CASSSTSSHEQFF.

The chain uses TRBV7-8 and TRBJ2-7, with 8 positions matching TRBD1. V shed 4 bases and J 0 bases; nucleotides not matched to a gene: 2. The CDR3 is 14 residues long. Germline-derived CDR1 and CDR2 are SGHVS and FQNEAQ. The CDR3, as DNA: TGTGCCAGCAGCTGGGACAGGACCTCCTACGAGCAGTACTTC. Amino acid sequence: CASSWDRTSYEQYF.

In this sample, this clonotype turned up a few times. The rearrangement links TRBV28 to TRBJ2-7; 7 positions match TRBD2. The CDR3 is 15 residues long. Germline assignment: CDR1 MDHEN and CDR2 SYDVKM. V shed 7 bases and J 0 bases; nucleotides not matched to a gene: 9. The chain's CDR3 is CASTLSGGSSYEQYF. The DNA of the CDR3 is TGTGCCAGCACCTTGTCCGGGGGGAGCTCCTACGAGCAGTACTTC.

This clonotype was picked up many times. This chain joins TRBV20-1 and TRBJ2-6; D tentatively fits TRBD1 or TRBD2 (5 bases each). There are 20 residues in the CDR3. Trimming removed 4 bases from V and 1 base from J, with 26 bases in between. Germline V gives CDR1 DFQATT, CDR2 SNEGSKA (reference sequence). As DNA, the CDR3 is TGCAGTGCTACCCTCAACCTGTCGGGACCGACGGTGTCTGGGGCCAACGTCCTGACTTTC. It translates to CSATLNLSGPTVSGANVLTF.

The table lists this clonotype with a few counts. The J gene is TRBJ2-1, the V gene TRBV29-1; 10 bases agree with TRBD2. The J segment lost 7 bases and the V segment lost 4 bases, leaving 4 bases of the junction unmatched. The CDR3 sequence is 13 residues long. Germline CDR1 and CDR2: SQVTM and ANQGSEA. The CDR3 sequence: CSVVLAGVNEQFF. DNA of the CDR3: TGCAGCGTTGTTCTAGCGGGAGTTAATGAGCAGTTCTTC.

The chain combines TRBV7-2 with TRBJ2-1, with unresolved D. V was trimmed by 1 base and J by 3 bases, leaving 10 bases between them. The CDR3 has 15 residues. Germline V gene sequence: CDR1 SGHTA, CDR2 FQGNSA. The CDR3 reads CASSLGRQSYNEQFF. The CDR3, as DNA: TGTGCCAGCAGCTTAGGAAGGCAGAGCTACAATGAGCAGTTCTTC.